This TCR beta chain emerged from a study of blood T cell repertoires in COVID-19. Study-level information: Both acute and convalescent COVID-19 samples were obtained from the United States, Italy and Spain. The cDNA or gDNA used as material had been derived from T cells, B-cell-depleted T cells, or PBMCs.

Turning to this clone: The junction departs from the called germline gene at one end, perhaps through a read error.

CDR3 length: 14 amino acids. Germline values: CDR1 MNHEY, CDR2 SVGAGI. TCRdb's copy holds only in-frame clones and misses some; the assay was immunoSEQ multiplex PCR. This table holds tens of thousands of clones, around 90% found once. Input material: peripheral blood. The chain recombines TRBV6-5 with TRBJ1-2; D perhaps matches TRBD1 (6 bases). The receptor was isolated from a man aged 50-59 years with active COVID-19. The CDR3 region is CATSQTNRVYGYTF. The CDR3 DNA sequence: TGTGCCACCAGTCAGACGAACAGGGTCTATGGCTACACCTTC.